A selection of T cell receptor beta chains follows, all from one sample in a study of T cell changes during pregnancy in multiple sclerosis. Assay used: immunoSEQ multiplex PCR; TCRdb lists only in-frame clones, some missing. The sample has under 75,000 clones, about 93% seen once. Specimen: peripheral blood, collected in the third trimester of pregnancy. The source is a female donor in good health, enrolled as a control in a pregnancy study. Each CDR3 is given with its conserved first and last residue. A D gene is named only where the DNA matches it firmly. A clone size is listed for some rows: how often the clone was seen (once, few, many), or a class if it is expanded.

j_call d_call v_call clone_size cdr3_nt cdr3_aa
TRBJ2-7 . TRBV7-8 . TGTGCCAGCAGCGGGAGTCACGAGCAGTACTTC CASSGSHEQYF
TRBJ2-4 TRBD2 TRBV7-4 . TGTGCCAGCAGCTCGCACCTAGCGGAAGCAAAAAACATTCAGTACTTC CASSSHLAEAKNIQYF
TRBJ2-7 TRBD2 TRBV14 . TGTGCCAGCAGTCTACTTGGGGGGGGTACCTACGAGCAGTACTTC CASSLLGGGTYEQYF
TRBJ2-7 TRBD2 TRBV7-9 . TGTGCCAGCAGCCCGCCGGAACTAGCGACCCACGAGCAGTACTTC CASSPPELATHEQYF
TRBJ1-2 . TRBV5-1 . TGCGCCAGCAGCGATATGGGCCCCGACTATGGCTACACCTTC CASSDMGPDYGYTF
TRBJ2-7 TRBD2 TRBV6-1 once TGTGCCACCGCGACTAGCGGGAGTTACGAGCAGTACTTC CATATSGSYEQYF
TRBJ1-1 . TRBV7-2 . TGTGCCAGCAGCTTCTTCCGCACTGAAGCTTTCTTT CASSFFRTEAFF
TRBJ1-2 TRBD1 TRBV18 . TGTGCCAGCTCACCAACCGGACAGGAGATCTATGGCTACACCTTC CASSPTGQEIYGYTF
TRBJ2-3 TRBD2 TRBV10-3 . TGTGCCATCATGGGAGGGGATAGCACAGATACGCAGTATTTT CAIMGGDSTDTQYF
TRBJ1-2 . TRBV27 . TGTGCCAGCAGTTTAGTGCGTCAGGGGAACTATGGCTACACCTTC CASSLVRQGNYGYTF
TRBJ2-3 TRBD2 TRBV4-2 . TGTGCCAGCAGCCGGCGGACTAGCGGTCGCACAGATACGCAGTATTTT CASSRRTSGRTDTQYF
TRBJ1-1 TRBD1 TRBV6-5 once TGTGCCAGCAGTAAGGGACAGACGAACACTGAAGCTTTCTTT CASSKGQTNTEAFF
TRBJ2-1 . TRBV27 . TGTGCCAGCAGCTTGGGGCTGGCTCGGAATGAGCAGTTCTTC CASSLGLARNEQFF
TRBJ2-7 . TRBV6-5 . TGTGCCAGCAGCAGGGGCAGGAACGAGCAGTACTTC CASSRGRNEQYF
TRBJ1-3 . TRBV6-5 . TGTGCCAGCAGTAATCAAGGAAACACCATATATTTT CASSNQGNTIYF
TRBJ1-2 . TRBV19 . TGTGCCAGTAGTATAGTAGTAAGACAGTACTATGGCTACACCTTC CASSIVVRQYYGYTF
TRBJ2-3 TRBD2 TRBV28 . TGTGCCAGCAGTTTGTTGACTAGCGGAAGCACAGATACGCAGTATTTT CASSLLTSGSTDTQYF
TRBJ2-1 . TRBV11-1 . TGTGCCAGCAGCTTAGCCAGCAATGAGCAGTTCTTC CASSLASNEQFF